Listed below are T cell receptor beta chains from one sample, sequenced in a study of blood T cell repertoires in COVID-19. Sequencing used immunoSEQ multiplex PCR; TCRdb keeps in-frame clones, though not all of them. Counted here are a few hundred thousand clones, about 87% occurring once; the ten biggest clones make up 10%. Sequenced sample: PBMCs or T cells enriched from blood (not recorded which). Every receptor here comes from a woman between 45 and 65 years old who had recovered from COVID-19. Each CDR3 is given with its conserved first and last residue. A D gene is named only where the DNA matches it firmly. Some rows mark clone size as missing; the rest say once, few, many or name a class of expanded clone.

>.|.|TRBV7-6|TRBJ1-2
CASSSPDHYGYTF
TGTGCCAGCAGTAGCCCGGATCACTATGGCTACACCTTC
>few|.|TRBV10-2|TRBJ1-5
CASSESPGNSNQPQHF
TGCGCCAGCAGTGAGTCGCCCGGGAATAGCAATCAGCCCCAGCATTTT
>.|TRBD2|TRBV30|TRBJ2-3
CAWDGSGEDTQYF
TGTGCCTGGGACGGTAGCGGGGAGGATACGCAGTATTTT
>.|TRBD1|TRBV27|TRBJ2-1
CASSLGTDMLRQFF
TGTGCCAGCAGTTTAGGGACAGATATGCTTAGGCAGTTCTTC
>.|.|TRBV1|TRBJ2-5
CTSSQRLNYTQETQYF
TGCACCAGCAGCCAAAGACTAAACTATACCCAAGAGACCCAGTACTTC
>.|TRBD2|TRBV7-2|TRBJ2-1
CASSLGRMERGPSYNEQFF
TGTGCCAGCAGCTTAGGCCGAATGGAGCGGGGGCCATCCTACAATGAGCAGTTCTTC
>.|.|TRBV18|TRBJ2-2
CASSKVGTGELFF
TGTGCCAGCTCAAAAGTCGGTACCGGGGAGCTGTTTTTT
>.|.|TRBV19|TRBJ1-5
CASSIGAGNNQPQHF
TGTGCCAGTAGTATAGGGGCAGGGAACAATCAGCCCCAGCATTTT
>once|.|TRBV13|TRBJ1-6
CASSLGMVQSGSPHSPLHF
TGTGCCAGCAGCTTAGGAATGGTACAATCCGGGAGTCCTCATTCACCCCTCCACTTT
>.|.|TRBV5-8|TRBJ2-7
CASSWAQAYEQYF
TGTGCCAGCAGCTGGGCACAGGCCTACGAGCAGTACTTC
>.|TRBD1|TRBV4-1|TRBJ2-1
CASSFGTAVYSSYNEQFF
TGCGCCAGCAGCTTTGGGACAGCGGTGTATAGTTCCTACAATGAGCAGTTCTTC
>.|TRBD2|TRBV24-1|TRBJ2-2
CATSDTSTSGGSTGELFF
TGTGCCACCAGTGATACTTCGACTAGCGGGGGGTCCACCGGGGAGCTGTTTTTT
>.|TRBD2|TRBV7-9|TRBJ2-2
CASSLRGGDTGELFF
TGTGCCAGCAGCTTACGCGGGGGGGACACCGGGGAGCTGTTTTTT
>.|.|TRBV28|TRBJ2-7
CASSLSPLRSLRPYEQYF
TGTGCCAGCAGTTTGTCCCCACTACGGTCCCTCCGACCATACGAGCAGTACTTC
>.|.|TRBV6-1|TRBJ1-1
CASSEAGRLLNTEAFF
TGTGCCAGCAGTGAAGCAGGCAGGCTTTTGAACACTGAAGCTTTCTTT
>.|TRBD1|TRBV7-8|TRBJ1-4
CASSSETGSLANEKLFF
TGTGCCAGCAGCTCAGAGACAGGGTCCCTGGCTAATGAAAAACTGTTTTTT
>.|.|TRBV6-2/TRBV6-3|TRBJ2-7
CASSSAGFEQYF
TGTGCCAGCAGCAGTGCGGGGTTCGAGCAGTACTTC
>.|.|TRBV27|TRBJ1-1
CASSPLWGQFKIHTEAFF
TGTGCCAGCAGTCCCCTTTGGGGGCAGTTTAAAATACACACTGAAGCTTTCTTT
>.|.|TRBV9|TRBJ1-1
CASRPGSMNTEAFF
TGTGCCAGCAGACCGGGAAGTATGAACACTGAAGCTTTCTTT
>.|.|TRBV5-1|TRBJ1-1
CASSLEPITEAFF
TGCGCCAGCAGCTTGGAGCCGATCACTGAAGCTTTCTTT
>few|TRBD2|TRBV11-2|TRBJ2-2
CASSLVLRTSGENTGELFF
TGTGCCAGCAGCTTAGTTTTGAGGACTAGCGGGGAGAACACCGGGGAGCTGTTTTTT
>.|TRBD2|TRBV7-9|TRBJ2-3
CASSFQRGGTDTQYF
TGTGCCAGCAGCTTTCAGCGGGGGGGGACAGATACGCAGTATTTT
>.|.|TRBV4-1|TRBJ1-2
CASSLGHPTDYGYTF
TGCGCCAGCAGCCTGGGACACCCCACGGACTATGGCTACACCTTC
>few|TRBD1|TRBV7-9|TRBJ2-7
CASSPTGDEQYF
TGTGCCAGCAGCCCGACAGGGGACGAGCAGTACTTC
>.|.|TRBV3-1/TRBV3-2|TRBJ2-7
CASSPTHTGISSYEQYF
TGTGCCAGCAGCCCAACACACACAGGGATCAGCTCCTACGAGCAGTACTTC
>.|.|TRBV9|TRBJ2-3
CASSQVGLTDTQYF
TGTGCCAGCTCACAGGTGGGCCTGACAGATACGCAGTATTTT
>once|.|TRBV6-5|TRBJ1-2
CASSLVLHGGNGYTF
TGTGCCAGCAGCCTCGTCCTCCATGGCGGGAATGGCTACACCTTC
>.|TRBD2|TRBV19|TRBJ2-5
CASSIPGGAETQYF
TGTGCCAGTAGTATACCCGGGGGGGCTGAGACCCAGTACTTC
>.|TRBD1|TRBV4-1|TRBJ1-2
CASSQGQGPSNYGYTF
TGCGCCAGCAGCCAAGGACAGGGCCCATCTAACTATGGCTACACCTTC
>.|TRBD1|TRBV3-1/TRBV3-2|TRBJ2-7
CASRRKGQGAYEQYF
TGTGCCAGCAGACGAAAGGGACAGGGCGCCTACGAGCAGTACTTC
>once|TRBD2|TRBV2|TRBJ2-1
CASSVIRASGTLYNEQFF
TGTGCCAGCAGTGTGATTAGGGCTAGCGGGACCTTGTACAATGAGCAGTTCTTC
>.|.|TRBV4-3|TRBJ1-1
CASCGRRANTEAFF
TGCGCCAGCTGCGGGAGGAGGGCGAACACTGAAGCTTTCTTT
>few|TRBD1|TRBV9|TRBJ1-2
CASSVVPTGNYGYTF
TGTGCCAGCAGCGTAGTCCCGACAGGGAACTATGGCTACACCTTC
>.|.|TRBV3-1/TRBV3-2|TRBJ1-1
CASRRGGTDNEAFF
TGTGCCAGCAGAAGAGGCGGGACGGATAATGAAGCTTTCTTT
>.|.|TRBV5-3|TRBJ2-7
CARSGGQKEYEQYF
TGTGCCAGAAGCGGTGGACAGAAAGAATACGAGCAGTACTTC
>.|TRBD1|TRBV6-5|TRBJ1-6
CASRGLTGEDSPLHF
TGTGCCAGCAGGGGGTTGACAGGGGAGGATTCACCCCTCCACTTT
>.|.|TRBV7-2|TRBJ1-6
CASSSRGDPGRNSPLHF
TGTGCCAGCAGCTCCCGGGGAGATCCCGGCCGTAATTCACCCCTCCACTTT
>.|.|TRBV6-6|TRBJ1-3
CASTKGAGNTIYF
TGTGCCAGCACCAAAGGAGCCGGAAACACCATATATTTT
>.|.|TRBV5-5|TRBJ1-5
CASNRYDSLNQPQHF
TGTGCCAGCAACCGATACGACAGTCTCAATCAGCCCCAGCATTTT
>.|.|TRBV28|TRBJ1-6
CASSDSSYNSPLHF
TGTGCCAGCAGTGATAGCTCCTATAATTCACCCCTCCACTTT
>.|.|TRBV6-5|TRBJ2-3
CASSYSTGWRPDTQYF
TGTGCCAGCAGTTACTCGACGGGTTGGCGCCCCGATACGCAGTATTTT
>.|TRBD1|TRBV10-3|TRBJ1-5
CATSRGSQPQHF
TGTGCCACGAGCAGGGGGAGTCAGCCCCAGCATTTT
>once|.|TRBV6-1|TRBJ1-3
CASSEGRGSGNTIYF
TGTGCCAGCAGTGAAGGGAGGGGAAGTGGAAACACCATATATTTT
>.|.|TRBV27|TRBJ1-2
CASSYKGANYGYTF
TGTGCCAGCAGTTATAAGGGAGCTAACTATGGCTACACCTTC
>.|TRBD1|TRBV3-1/TRBV3-2|TRBJ1-3
CASSFQGAGNTIYF
TGTGCCAGCAGTTTCCAGGGGGCTGGAAACACCATATATTTT
>.|.|TRBV28|TRBJ2-1
CASSFTGAYNEQFF
TGTGCCAGCAGTTTTACCGGGGCCTACAATGAGCAGTTCTTC
>.|.|TRBV2|TRBJ1-5
CASSPRVGGNQPQHF
TGTGCCAGCAGTCCCCGGGTCGGGGGGAATCAGCCCCAGCATTTT
>.|TRBD1|TRBV28|TRBJ2-1
CASKSGGSRNEQFF
TGTGCCAGCAAATCAGGGGGAAGTCGGAATGAGCAGTTCTTC
>.|.|TRBV7-3|TRBJ2-3
CASSPQGGSTDTQYF
TGTGCCAGCAGCCCTCAAGGGGGATCCACAGATACGCAGTATTTT